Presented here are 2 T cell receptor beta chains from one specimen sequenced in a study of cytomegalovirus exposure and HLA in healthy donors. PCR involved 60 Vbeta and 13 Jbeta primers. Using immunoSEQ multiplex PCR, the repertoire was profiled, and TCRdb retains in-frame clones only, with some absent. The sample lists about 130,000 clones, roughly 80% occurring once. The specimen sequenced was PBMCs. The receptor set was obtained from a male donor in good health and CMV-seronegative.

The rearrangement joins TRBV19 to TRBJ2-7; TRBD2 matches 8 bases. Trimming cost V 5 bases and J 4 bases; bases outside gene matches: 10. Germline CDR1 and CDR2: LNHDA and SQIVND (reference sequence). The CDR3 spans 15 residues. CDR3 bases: TGTGCCAGTAGTCCCAGACTAGCGAAGCTGTACGAGCAGTACTTC. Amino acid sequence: CASSPRLAKLYEQYF.

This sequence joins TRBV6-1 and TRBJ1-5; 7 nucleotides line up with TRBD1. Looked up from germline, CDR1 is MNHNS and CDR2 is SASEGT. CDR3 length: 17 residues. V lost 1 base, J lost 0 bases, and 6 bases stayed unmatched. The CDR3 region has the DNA TGTGCCAGCAGTGAAGGTCCCCAGGGGGATAGCAATCAGCCCCAGCATTTT. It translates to CASSEGPQGDSNQPQHF.